The 26 T cell receptor beta chains below all came from one sample that was sequenced in a study of control samples from healthy donors and cancer patients. The table came from immunoSEQ multiplex PCR; TCRdb's copy has only in-frame clones and leaves some out. This table has about 170,000 clones, approximately 92% appearing once. The specimen was blood. The receptor set was obtained from an older woman in good health.

In the case of this clone: One junction end disagrees with the germline gene, perhaps due to a read error. The genes are TRBV7-7 and TRBJ2-5; possible D gene TRBD1, 6 bases. CDR1 is SSHAT, CDR2 FNYEAQ, per germline (reference sequence). The CDR3 loop spans 14 amino acids. The CDR3 region is CASSLGTLQGPQYF. In DNA form, the CDR3 reads TGTGCTAGCAGCTTAGGGACCTTACAGGGACCCCAGTACTTC.

The chain uses TRBV7-9 and TRBJ1-4; no reliable D call. Germline V gene lookup returns CDR1 SEHNR and CDR2 FQNEAQ (reference sequence). The CDR3 length is 15 residues. Trimming left V 1 base short and J 0 bases short, with 6 bases between. This CDR3 is CASSLVGATNEKLFF. In nucleotides, the CDR3 is TGTGCCAGCAGCTTAGTGGGAGCAACTAATGAAAAACTGTTTTTT.

The chain employs TRBV29-1 and TRBJ1-1; the D gene is possibly TRBD1 (5 bases). Germline V gene data show CDR1 as SQVTM and CDR2 as ANQGSEA. The CDR3 runs to 13 residues. Trimming pared 4 bases from V and 3 bases from J, leaving 12 bases between. In nucleotides, the CDR3 is TGCAGCGTTGCGGGGGTTCTGTACACTGAAGCTTTCTTT. Translating gives CSVAGVLYTEAFF.

The rearrangement links TRBV29-1 to TRBJ2-3, with 9 bases identical to TRBD2. J gave up 3 bases and V 3 bases, and 4 bases lay outside the gene matches. The germline CDR1 and CDR2 sequences are SQVTM and ANQGSEA. The CDR3 loop spans 14 amino acids. CDR3 in amino acids: CSVDSSGRTDTQYF. The CDR3 DNA reads as TGCAGCGTTGATTCCAGCGGGAGGACAGATACGCAGTATTTT.

In its sample, this clone was seen once. The genes are TRBV18 and TRBJ2-1, with 8 bases fitting TRBD2. The germline CDR1 and CDR2 sequences are KGHSH and LQKENI. The CDR3 is 16 residues long. The J segment lost 4 bases and the V segment lost 2 bases, leaving 7 bases of the junction unmatched. CDR3 nucleotides: TGTGCCAGCTCACCAACGGCGGGGGGTTTATACAATGAGCAGTTCTTC. This translates into CASSPTAGGLYNEQFF.

The V and J genes are TRBV19 and TRBJ1-3; no clear D. Between the trimmed V and J ends, which lost 6 bases and 0 bases, there was a span of 9 bases. Germline V gives CDR1 LNHDA, CDR2 SQIVND (reference sequence). The length of the CDR3 is 14 residues. CDR3: CASRTGSSGNTIYF. In DNA form, the CDR3 reads TGTGCCAGTAGGACGGGGTCCTCTGGAAACACCATATATTTT.

The chain joins TRBV9 to TRBJ2-7; 10 bases are a match to TRBD1. This CDR3 comprises 14 residues. J gave up 5 bases and V 1 base, and 3 bases lay outside the gene matches. Per germline, CDR1 SGDLS and CDR2 YYNGEE. In nucleotides, the CDR3 is TGTGCCAGCAGCGTAACCGGGACAGGGGACGAGCAGTACTTC. This sequence encodes CASSVTGTGDEQYF.

The chain employs TRBV27 and TRBJ1-4, with D unclear. Germline V gene data show CDR1 as MNHEY and CDR2 as SMNVEV (reference sequence). This CDR3 has 19 amino acids. V lost 5 bases and J lost 0, with 22 bases in between. CDR3 bases: TGTGCCAGCAGTCCTCGCCTCTCATCCAGAGTTGCAACTAATGAAAAACTGTTTTTT. This encodes CASSPRLSSRVATNEKLFF.

The chain recombines TRBV7-5 with TRBJ2-2; the listed D gene, TRBD2, was not tested against the DNA. TRBV7-5 is a pseudogene. CDR3 length: 19 residues. DNA of the CDR3: TGTGCCAGAAGCTTCATTGGACTCGCGGGGGGGCCGGGCCCCGGGGAGCTGTTTTTT. This gives the protein CARSFIGLAGGPGPGELFF.

The genes are TRBV5-1 and TRBJ2-7; 7 bases align to TRBD2. The V segment lost 0 bases and the J segment 0 bases; nucleotides outside the gene matches: 6. The germline gives CDR1 SGHRS, CDR2 YFSETQ. The CDR3 is 16 residues long. The CDR3 region is CASSLAGGGGSYEQYF. The CDR3 region has the DNA TGCGCCAGCAGCTTGGCGGGTGGGGGGGGCTCCTACGAGCAGTACTTC.

The chain couples TRBV2 to TRBJ1-1; TRBD1 matches at 8 bases. Per germline, CDR1 SNHLY and CDR2 FYNNEI. J gave up 4 bases and V 8 bases, and 9 bases lay outside the gene matches. CDR3 size: 14 residues. As DNA, the CDR3 is TGTGCCAGCGTCGACAGGGGCCCGGCCACTGAAGCTTTCTTT. This codes for CASVDRGPATEAFF.

The genes are TRBV11-2 and TRBJ1-4; 10 nucleotides line up with TRBD1. Germline CDR1 and CDR2: SGHAT and FQNNGV. V lost 2 bases and J lost 6; bases outside the gene matches: 6. CDR3 size: 16 residues. The CDR3 reads CASSLRPGQGYEKLFF. CDR3 sequence (DNA): TGTGCCAGCAGCTTAAGGCCGGGACAGGGGTATGAAAAACTGTTTTTT.

The CDR3: CASSYKQGYEQYF. Written as DNA, the CDR3 is TGTGCCAGCAGTTACAAGCAGGGCTACGAGCAGTACTTC. The V gene is TRBV6-5, the J gene TRBJ2-7, with TRBD1 as a possible D gene (5 bases). The V end was cut by 2 bases, the J end by 3 bases, with 8 bases between. In germline, CDR1 is MNHEY, CDR2 SVGAGI. The CDR3 contains 13 residues.

This clone showed up just once. This sequence joins TRBV7-8 and TRBJ1-2, with TRBD1 identical over 8 bases. Germline V gives CDR1 SGHVS, CDR2 FQNEAQ. Trimming took 0 bases from V and 7 from J; bases not matched to a gene: 16. This CDR3 contains 18 residues. The CDR3, as DNA: TGTGCCAGCAGCTTAGCTTCGGGTTCGGGACAGGTATTGGGTGGCTACACCTTC. It translates to CASSLASGSGQVLGGYTF.

V usage is TRBV7-8 and J usage is TRBJ2-1; 9 bases align to TRBD2. The length of the CDR3 is 16 residues. Per the germline V gene, CDR1 is SGHVS and CDR2 is FQNEAQ. J lost 9 bases, V lost 5 bases, and 14 bases had no gene match. This chain's CDR3 is CASSPMTASGAGEQFF. CDR3 nucleotide sequence: TGTGCCAGCAGCCCGATGACTGCTAGCGGGGCGGGTGAGCAGTTCTTC.

This clone has only one observation. This chain's CDR3 is CASSPDSNYGYTF. CDR3 DNA sequence: TGCGCCAGCAGCCCGGACAGCAACTATGGCTACACCTTC. V is TRBV4-1 and J is TRBJ1-2, with a possible D match to TRBD1 (6 bases). The V and J ends lost 4 bases and 2 bases respectively, with 8 bases between them. This CDR3 has 13 amino acids. Germline CDR1 is MGHRA and CDR2 is YSYEKL.

This clone has a single count. The chain is built from TRBV5-6 and TRBJ2-7, with D possibly TRBD1 on 5 matching bases. V lost 0 bases, J lost 2 bases, and 12 bases lay in between. CDR3 length: 15 residues. Germline CDR1 is SGHDT and CDR2 is YYEEEE. The CDR3 DNA is TGTGCCAGCAGCTTGGAGGACACCCTGGCCTACGAGCAGTACTTC. Translating it yields CASSLEDTLAYEQYF.

This chain uses TRBV3-1 (or the pseudogene TRBV3-2) with TRBJ2-4, with D tentatively TRBD1 (5 bases). CDR1 LGHDT and CDR2 YNNKEL come from the germline V gene (reference sequence). The CDR3 is 15 amino acids. The V and J ends lost 2 bases and 2 bases respectively, with 10 bases between them. The CDR3 DNA sequence: TGTGCCAGCAGCCAAAACAGGAGACCCAAAAACATTCAGTACTTC. It is translated as CASSQNRRPKNIQYF.

J is TRBJ1-6 and V is TRBV4-1; 10 nucleotides agree with TRBD1. Per the germline V gene, CDR1 is MGHRA and CDR2 is YSYEKL. This CDR3 region has 17 residues. The V gene end was trimmed by 2 bases and the J gene end by 9 bases; junction bases not matched to a gene: 10. CDR3 sequence reads: CASSQSGQGDWISPLHF. The DNA for the CDR3 is TGCGCCAGCAGCCAAAGCGGACAGGGGGATTGGATTTCACCCCTCCACTTT.

The rearrangement links TRBV5-4 to TRBJ2-5; 9 positions match TRBD2. V shed 1 base, J shed 2 bases, and the junction held 3 bases outside the gene matches. This CDR3 comprises 15 residues. Germline assignment: CDR1 SGHNT and CDR2 YYREEE (reference sequence). CDR3 DNA sequence: TGTGCCAGCAGCTTGATTAGCGGGGGACAAGAGACCCAGTACTTC. Residues: CASSLISGGQETQYF.

The chain recombines TRBV18 with TRBJ2-2; the match to TRBD1 covers 7 bases. Trimming took 3 bases from V and 4 from J; bases not matched to a gene: 2. Germline V CDR1 and CDR2: KGHSH, LQKENI. The CDR3 has 14 residues. CDR3 sequence reads: CASSPDRSTGELFF. The CDR3, as DNA: TGTGCCAGCTCACCGGACAGGTCCACCGGGGAGCTGTTTTTT.

The chain carries TRBV5-1 and TRBJ1-3; unclear D gene. The V gene lost 0 bases and the J gene lost 6 bases, with 13 bases spanning the gap. The CDR3 runs to 15 residues. Germline lookup yields CDR1 SGHRS and CDR2 YFSETQ. The CDR3 region is CASSLDGSPENTIYF. The CDR3 region has the DNA TGCGCCAGCAGCTTGGACGGGTCCCCTGAAAACACCATATATTTT.

The chain is built from TRBV10-2 and TRBJ2-1; a weak D match, TRBD1 (5 bases). The CDR3 consists of 16 residues. The ends were cut back, 3 bases at V and 0 bases at J, with 12 bases in the middle. Germline V lookup: CDR1 WSHSY, CDR2 SAAADI. The CDR3 DNA sequence: TGCGCCAGCAGTGATGCGGACACGAGCTCCTACAATGAGCAGTTCTTC. This sequence encodes CASSDADTSSYNEQFF.

This clone appeared a single time. The J gene is TRBJ1-1, the V gene TRBV18; no clear D. V was cut by 2 bases and J by 0 bases, with 10 bases left in between. From germline, CDR1 is KGHSH and CDR2 LQKENI. The CDR3 loop spans 15 amino acids. This chain's CDR3 is CASSPSQSMNTEAFF. The CDR3 bases are TGTGCCAGCTCACCATCCCAAAGCATGAACACTGAAGCTTTCTTT. Full variable domain (remainder filled in from reference TRBV18 and TRBJ1-1): NAGVMQNPRHLVRRRGQEARLRCSPMKGHSHVYWYRQLPEEGLKFMVYLQKENIIDESGMPKERFSAEFPKEGPSILRIQQVVRGDSAAYFCASSPSQSMNTEAFFGQGTRLTVV.

The rearrangement uses TRBV6-5 and TRBJ1-1; the D gene is possibly TRBD1 (6 bases). Trimming took 7 bases from V and 0 from J, leaving 15 bases between them. The CDR3 sequence is 15 residues long. The germline CDR1 and CDR2 sequences are MNHEY and SVGAGI. The CDR3 DNA reads as TGTGCCAGCAAATTAAGGGGGTACATGAACACTGAAGCTTTCTTT. Translated, it gives CASKLRGYMNTEAFF.

The rearrangement joins TRBV3-1 (or the pseudogene TRBV3-2) to TRBJ1-4, with 7 bases aligning to TRBD1. The CDR3 sequence is 14 residues long. The germline V gene encodes CDR1 LGHDT and CDR2 YNNKEL (reference sequence). V shed 1 base and J 8 bases; nucleotides not matched to a gene: 4. The CDR3 is CASSQGQGGEKLFF. CDR3 sequence (DNA): TGTGCCAGCAGCCAAGGACAGGGAGGCGAAAAACTGTTTTTT.